Following are 14 T cell receptor beta chains from one sample sequenced in a study of OX40 agonist ivuxolimab in advanced cancers. Produced via immunoSEQ multiplex PCR; TCRdb's table is partial and in-frame only. The sample has tens of thousands of clones; approximately 86% are singletons. The sample in question was CD4+ or CD8+ T cells sorted from blood, obtained in a trial of the OX40 agonist ivuxolimab. These receptors originate from an adult with an advanced solid tumor such as melanoma, head and neck, liver or kidney cancer.

The V call is TRBV15, the J call TRBJ2-3; D may be TRBD2 (7 bases). Germline lookup yields CDR1 LNHNV and CDR2 YYDKDF (reference sequence). V lost 3 bases and J 8 bases, leaving 15 bases between the germline ends. The CDR3 is made up of 14 amino acids. The CDR3 region is CATSRGGEGVTQYF. In DNA, the CDR3 is TGTGCCACCAGCAGGGGAGGGGAGGGGGTTACGCAGTATTTT. The entire variable domain, with the rest obtained from reference TRBV15 and TRBJ2-3, is as follows: DAMVIQNPRYQVTQFGKPVTLSCSQTLNHNVMYWYQQKSSQAPKLLFHYYDKDFNNEADTPDNFQSRRPNTSFCFLDIRSPGLGDTAMYLCATSRGGEGVTQYFGPGTRLTVL.

The table lists this clone with a few counts. V usage is TRBV19 and J usage is TRBJ1-4; possible D gene TRBD1, 5 bases. V lost 3 bases and J lost 7, with 12 bases in between. CDR3 length: 14 amino acids. The V gene's germline CDR1 is LNHDA and CDR2 SQIVND (reference sequence). The CDR3 loop reads CASSIGAQSEKLFF. In DNA, the CDR3 is TGTGCCAGTAGTATCGGGGCTCAAAGTGAAAAACTGTTTTTT.

The rearrangement joins TRBV19 to TRBJ2-5; 8 bases are shared with TRBD2. The better agreement between TRBJ2-7 and the DNA end casts doubt on the J call. Per germline, CDR1 LNHDA and CDR2 SQIVND (reference sequence). The CDR3 runs to 14 residues. The chain's CDR3 is CASSTSGRGYEQYF. The CDR3 nucleotides read TGTGCCAGTAGTACAAGCGGGAGAGGGTACGAGCAGTACTTC.

The V gene is TRBV6-1, the J gene TRBJ2-5; no clear D gene. The length of the CDR3 is 19 residues. V dropped 0 bases and J dropped 1 base, with 21 bases sitting between them. CDR1 and CDR2 (germline): MNHNS, SASEGT. As DNA, the CDR3 is TGTGCCAGCAGTGAAGCGCTGAGTAAGTGGGTAGCTGCCCAAGAGACCCAGTACTTC. As protein: CASSEALSKWVAAQETQYF.

This rearrangement joins TRBV7-3 to TRBJ2-1; 7 bases are a match to TRBD1. Germline CDR1 reads SGHTA; CDR2 reads FQGTGA. V gave up 5 bases and J gave up 9 bases; unmatched junction bases: 13. This CDR3 comprises 15 residues. As DNA, the CDR3 is TGTGCCAGCAGCCTCTTAGCAAGAGGGGGCGGTGAGCAGTTCTTC. This encodes CASSLLARGGGEQFF. Full variable domain (rest looked up from reference TRBV7-3 and TRBJ2-1): GAGVSQTPSNKVTEKGKYVELRCDPISGHTALYWYRQSLGQGPEFLIYFQGTGAADDSGLPNDRFFAVRPEGSVSTLKIQRTERGDSAVYLCASSLLARGGGEQFFGPGTRLTVL.

The chain employs TRBV28 and TRBJ1-3; D gene unclear. CDR3 length: 16 amino acids. Germline CDR1 reads MDHEN; CDR2 reads SYDVKM. Trimming left V 3 bases short and J 0 bases short, with 12 bases between. The CDR3 is CASSFGQAFSGNTIYF. The DNA for the CDR3 is TGTGCCAGCAGTTTTGGGCAGGCGTTCTCTGGAAACACCATATATTTT.

V is TRBV7-8 and J is TRBJ2-7; D uncertain. The V end lost 5 bases, the J end lost 6 bases, and 14 bases lay between the germline ends. Germline values: CDR1 SGHVS, CDR2 FQNEAQ. The CDR3 is made up of 13 amino acids. CDR3 residues: CASSTAIAGEQYF. The CDR3 DNA reads TGTGCCAGCAGCACAGCAATAGCAGGCGAGCAGTACTTC. Drawing the rest from reference TRBV7-8 and TRBJ2-7, the complete variable domain is GAGVSQSPRYKVAKRGQDVALRCDPISGHVSLFWYQQALGQGPEFLTYFQNEAQLDKSGLPSDRFFAERPEGSVSTLKIQRTQQEDSAVYLCASSTAIAGEQYFGPGTRLTVT.

This CDR3 is CASSNPSDRVSNTGELFF. The CDR3 nucleotides are TGTGCCAGCAGCAATCCCTCGGACAGGGTCTCGAACACCGGGGAGCTGTTTTTT. This chain links TRBV7-9 with TRBJ2-2; 8 bases agree with TRBD1. Per the germline V gene, CDR1 is SEHNR and CDR2 is FQNEAQ (reference sequence). The CDR3 runs 18 residues. V was clipped by 5 bases and J by 0 bases; unmatched bases: 11.

V gene TRBV2 combines with J gene TRBJ2-1; D gene ambiguous. The germline CDR1 and CDR2 sequences are SNHLY and FYNNEI. V shed 6 bases and J shed 2 bases, with 5 bases lying between them. The CDR3 runs 12 residues. The CDR3 reads CASSLAYNEQFF. CDR3 bases: TGTGCCAGCAGCTTGGCCTACAATGAGCAGTTCTTC.

The chain is built from TRBV9 and TRBJ2-2; 7 bases map to TRBD2. Looked up from germline, CDR1 is SGDLS and CDR2 is YYNGEE. V was pared by 6 bases and J by 5 bases, with 7 bases of the junction left unmatched. There are 14 residues in the CDR3. The CDR3 DNA follows: TGTGCCAGCAAGGCGGGAGTTGATACCGGGGAGCTGTTTTTT. Protein product: CASKAGVDTGELFF.

V usage is TRBV28 and J usage is TRBJ2-4; weak D call: TRBD2 (5 bases). CDR3 length: 15 residues. V was pared by 2 bases and J by 0 bases, with 8 bases between. Germline-derived CDR1 and CDR2 are MDHEN and SYDVKM. The DNA for the CDR3 is TGTGCCAGCAGTTTAGTCGGGATAGCCAAAAACATTCAGTACTTC. Protein product: CASSLVGIAKNIQYF.

J is TRBJ1-1 and V is TRBV5-5; 10 bases fit TRBD1. Germline trimming cut 5 bases from V and 4 bases from J; bases unmatched to any gene: 8. The CDR3 contains 15 residues. CDR1 and CDR2 from the germline V gene are SGHKS and YYEKEE (reference sequence). The CDR3, as DNA: TGTGCCAGCAGTCCCGGGACAGGGGAAGGCACTGAAGCTTTCTTT. It specifies CASSPGTGEGTEAFF.

A single count supports this clone. The V call is TRBV29-1, the J call TRBJ2-7, with 9 bases matching TRBD2. The trim removed 5 bases at V and 5 bases at J, leaving 13 bases unmatched. The CDR3 runs 15 residues. Germline V gene sequence: CDR1 SQVTM, CDR2 ANQGSEA. The DNA of the CDR3 is TGCAGCGTTCTAAAACCCAGCGGGGGGCGGGACGAGCAGTACTTC. It encodes CSVLKPSGGRDEQYF.

This chain joins TRBV28 and TRBJ2-7; D is perhaps TRBD1 (6 bases). Germline CDR1 MDHEN, CDR2 SYDVKM. This CDR3 is 16 amino acids long. Trimming took 5 bases from V and 6 from J, leaving 23 bases between them. CDR3 DNA sequence: TGTGCCAGCAGTCCGGCTTCAAACAGGGTCCAGCGCGAGCAGTACTTC. This codes for CASSPASNRVQREQYF.